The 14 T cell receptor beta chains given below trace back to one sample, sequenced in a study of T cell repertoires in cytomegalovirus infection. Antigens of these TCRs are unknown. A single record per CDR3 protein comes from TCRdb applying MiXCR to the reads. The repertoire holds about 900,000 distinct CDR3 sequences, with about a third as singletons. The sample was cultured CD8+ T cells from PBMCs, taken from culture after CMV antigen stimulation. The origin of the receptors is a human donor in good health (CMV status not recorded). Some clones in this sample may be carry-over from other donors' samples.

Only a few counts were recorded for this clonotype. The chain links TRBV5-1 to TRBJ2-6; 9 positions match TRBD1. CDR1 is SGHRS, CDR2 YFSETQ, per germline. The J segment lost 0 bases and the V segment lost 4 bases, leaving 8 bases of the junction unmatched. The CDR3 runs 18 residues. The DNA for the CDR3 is TGCGCCAGCAGCCTCCGGACAGGGGAGTTCTCTGGGGCCAACGTCCTGACTTTC. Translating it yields CASSLRTGEFSGANVLTF.

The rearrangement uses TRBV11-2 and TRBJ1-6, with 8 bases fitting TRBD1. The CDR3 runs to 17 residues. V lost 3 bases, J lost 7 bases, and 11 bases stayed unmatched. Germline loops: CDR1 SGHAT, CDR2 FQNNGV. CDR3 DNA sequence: TGTGCCAGCAGCTTCTATGACAGGGGCATGGAAAATTCACCCCTCCACTTT. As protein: CASSFYDRGMENSPLHF.

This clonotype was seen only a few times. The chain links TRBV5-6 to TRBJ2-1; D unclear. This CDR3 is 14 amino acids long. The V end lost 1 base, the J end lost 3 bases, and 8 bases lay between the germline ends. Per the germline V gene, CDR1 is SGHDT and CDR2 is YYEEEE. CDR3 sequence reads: CASSLPEIYNEQFF. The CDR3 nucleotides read TGTGCCAGCAGCTTGCCAGAAATCTACAATGAGCAGTTCTTC.

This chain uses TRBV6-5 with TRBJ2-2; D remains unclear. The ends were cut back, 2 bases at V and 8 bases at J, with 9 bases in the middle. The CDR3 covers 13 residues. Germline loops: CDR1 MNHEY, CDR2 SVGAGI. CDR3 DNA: TGTGCCAGCAGTTACCCGCCTAGAGGGGAGCTGTTTTTT. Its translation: CASSYPPRGELFF.

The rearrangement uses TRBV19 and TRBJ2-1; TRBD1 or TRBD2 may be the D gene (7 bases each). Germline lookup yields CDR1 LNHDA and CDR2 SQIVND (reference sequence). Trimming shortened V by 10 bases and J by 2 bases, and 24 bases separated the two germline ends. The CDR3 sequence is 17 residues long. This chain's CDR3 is CATAMTGRGGAYNEQFF. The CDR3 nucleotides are TGTGCCACCGCCATGACAGGGAGGGGGGGGGCCTACAATGAGCAGTTCTTC.

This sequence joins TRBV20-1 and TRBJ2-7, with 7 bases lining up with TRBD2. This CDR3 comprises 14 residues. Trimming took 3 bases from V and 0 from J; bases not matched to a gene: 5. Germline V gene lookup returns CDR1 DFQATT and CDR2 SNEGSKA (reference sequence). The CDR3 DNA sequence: TGCAGTGCTAGTCGCAGGGACTACTCCTACGAGCAGTACTTC. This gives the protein CSASRRDYSYEQYF.

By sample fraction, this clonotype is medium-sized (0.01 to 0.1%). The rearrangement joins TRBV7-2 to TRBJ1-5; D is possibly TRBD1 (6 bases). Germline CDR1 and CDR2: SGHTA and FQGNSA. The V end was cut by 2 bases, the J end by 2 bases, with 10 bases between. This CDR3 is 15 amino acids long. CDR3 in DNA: TGTGCCAGCAGCTTAAGGGGGGCAGGCAATCAGCCCCAGCATTTT. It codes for CASSLRGAGNQPQHF. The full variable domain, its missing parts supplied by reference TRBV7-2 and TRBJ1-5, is GAGVSQSPSNKVTEKGKDVELRCDPISGHTALYWYRQSLGQGLEFLIYFQGNSAPDKSGLPSDRFSAERTGGSVSTLTIQRTQQEDSAVYLCASSLRGAGNQPQHFGDGTRLSIL.

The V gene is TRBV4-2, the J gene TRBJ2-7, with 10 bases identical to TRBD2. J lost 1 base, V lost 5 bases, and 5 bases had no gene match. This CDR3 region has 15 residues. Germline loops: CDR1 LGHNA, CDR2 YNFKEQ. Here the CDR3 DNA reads TGTGCCAGCAGCTTTAGCGGGGGGCTATCCTACGAGCAGTACTTC. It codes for CASSFSGGLSYEQYF.

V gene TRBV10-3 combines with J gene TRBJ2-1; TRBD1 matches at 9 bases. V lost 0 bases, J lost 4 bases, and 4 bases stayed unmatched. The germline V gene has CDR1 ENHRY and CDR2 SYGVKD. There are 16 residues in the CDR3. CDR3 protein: CAISESGQGHYNEQFF. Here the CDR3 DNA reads TGTGCCATCAGTGAGTCGGGACAGGGACATTACAATGAGCAGTTCTTC.

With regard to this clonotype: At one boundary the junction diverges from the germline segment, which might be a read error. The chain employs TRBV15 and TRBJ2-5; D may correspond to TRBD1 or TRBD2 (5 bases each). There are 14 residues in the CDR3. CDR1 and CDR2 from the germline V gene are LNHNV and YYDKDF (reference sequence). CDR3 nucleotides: TGTGCCACCAGCAGAGATCGGGGCCCAGAGGCCCAGTACTTC. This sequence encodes CATSRDRGPEAQYF.

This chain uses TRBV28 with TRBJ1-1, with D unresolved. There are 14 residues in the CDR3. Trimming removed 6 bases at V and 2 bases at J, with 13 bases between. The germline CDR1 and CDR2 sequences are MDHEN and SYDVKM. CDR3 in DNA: TGTGCCAGCAGCTTCTTGGGTTATAACACTGAAGCTTTCTTT. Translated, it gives CASSFLGYNTEAFF. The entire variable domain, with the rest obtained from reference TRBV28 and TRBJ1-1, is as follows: DVKVTQSSRYLVKRTGEKVFLECVQDMDHENMFWYRQDPGLGLRLIYFSYDVKMKEKGDIPEGYSVSREKKERFSLILESASTNQTSMYLCASSFLGYNTEAFFGQGTRLTVV.

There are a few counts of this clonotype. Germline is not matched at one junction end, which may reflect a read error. In nucleotides, the CDR3 is TGTGCCAGCAGCCCCTTTGGGAGCAATCAGCCCCAGCATTTT. It encodes CASSPFGSNQPQHF. This chain joins TRBV4-1 and TRBJ1-5; no clear D. CDR3 length equals 14 residues. CDR1 is MGHRA and CDR2 is YSYEKL in the germline V gene.

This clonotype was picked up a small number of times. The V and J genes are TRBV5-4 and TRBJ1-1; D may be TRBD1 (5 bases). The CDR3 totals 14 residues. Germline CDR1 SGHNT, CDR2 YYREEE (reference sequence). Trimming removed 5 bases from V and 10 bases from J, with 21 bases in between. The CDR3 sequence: CASSVLGDLDGAFF. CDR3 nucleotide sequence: TGTGCCAGCAGTGTGCTGGGGGATCTGGATGGAGCTTTCTTT.

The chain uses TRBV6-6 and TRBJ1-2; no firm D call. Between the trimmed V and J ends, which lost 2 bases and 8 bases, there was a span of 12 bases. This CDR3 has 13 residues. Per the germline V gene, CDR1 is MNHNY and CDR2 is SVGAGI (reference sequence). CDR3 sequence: CASSYPDLGGYTF. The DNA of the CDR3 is TGTGCCAGCAGTTACCCCGATTTGGGCGGCTACACCTTC.